This is a list of T cell receptor beta chains from one sample in a study of blood T cell repertoires in COVID-19. Sequenced by immunoSEQ multiplex PCR; TCRdb stores in-frame clones only, minus some. The table lists approximately 330,000 clones, roughly 90% of them singletons, with 7.5% to 10% in the top ten. What was sequenced was peripheral blood. These receptors all stem from a man in his thirties or forties with COVID-19, enrolled during active disease. CDR3s include the opening cysteine and the closing phenylalanine or tryptophan. Fields, in order: V gene, clone size, J gene, D gene, CDR3 protein, CDR3 DNA. A D gene is named only where the DNA matches it firmly. Some rows mark clone size as missing; the rest say once, few, many or name a class of expanded clone.

v_call: TRBV5-5; clone_size: .; j_call: TRBJ2-7; d_call: .; cdr3_aa: CASTRTTSNYEQYF; cdr3_nt: TGTGCCAGCACCCGGACTACCTCGAACTACGAGCAGTACTTC
v_call: TRBV3-1/TRBV3-2; clone_size: .; j_call: TRBJ1-6; d_call: TRBD1; cdr3_aa: CASSQAPGTGVNSPLHF; cdr3_nt: TGTGCCAGCAGCCAAGCTCCCGGGACAGGGGTTAATTCACCCCTCCACTTT
v_call: TRBV27; clone_size: .; j_call: TRBJ1-5; d_call: .; cdr3_aa: CASSRTAGYSNQPQHF; cdr3_nt: TGTGCCAGCAGTAGGACAGCAGGGTATAGCAATCAGCCCCAGCATTTT
v_call: TRBV4-1; clone_size: .; j_call: TRBJ2-7; d_call: TRBD2; cdr3_aa: CASSQPGLAGTYEQYF; cdr3_nt: TGCGCCAGCAGCCAACCCGGACTAGCGGGGACCTACGAGCAGTACTTC
v_call: TRBV19; clone_size: .; j_call: TRBJ2-7; d_call: .; cdr3_aa: CASSIQAPGDVGYEQYF; cdr3_nt: TGTGCCAGTAGTATTCAGGCCCCAGGGGACGTCGGATACGAGCAGTACTTC
v_call: TRBV3-1/TRBV3-2; clone_size: .; j_call: TRBJ2-5; d_call: .; cdr3_aa: CASSQEVGHRGETQYF; cdr3_nt: TGTGCCAGCAGCCAAGAGGTGGGCCACCGGGGAGAGACCCAGTACTTC
v_call: TRBV7-3; clone_size: once; j_call: TRBJ2-2; d_call: .; cdr3_aa: CASSSRTHTGELFF; cdr3_nt: TGTGCCAGCAGCTCCCGGACTCACACCGGGGAGCTGTTTTTT
v_call: TRBV6-1; clone_size: few; j_call: TRBJ1-6; d_call: TRBD1; cdr3_aa: CASSGQGDSPLHF; cdr3_nt: TGTGCCAGCAGTGGACAGGGCGATTCACCCCTCCACTTT
v_call: TRBV7-2; clone_size: few; j_call: TRBJ2-1; d_call: .; cdr3_aa: CASTQQSGLIYNEQFF; cdr3_nt: TGTGCCAGCACCCAACAATCAGGACTGATTTACAATGAGCAGTTCTTC
v_call: TRBV6-5; clone_size: .; j_call: TRBJ2-7; d_call: .; cdr3_aa: CASSYSAGYEQYF; cdr3_nt: TGTGCCAGCAGTTACTCGGCAGGATACGAGCAGTACTTC
v_call: TRBV19; clone_size: few; j_call: TRBJ2-2; d_call: .; cdr3_aa: CASSIPGSNTGELFF; cdr3_nt: TGTGCCAGTAGTATTCCAGGGTCCAACACCGGGGAGCTGTTTTTT
v_call: TRBV19; clone_size: .; j_call: TRBJ1-5; d_call: .; cdr3_aa: CASSKGSPNQPQHF; cdr3_nt: TGTGCCAGTAGTAAAGGGAGCCCCAATCAGCCCCAGCATTTT
v_call: TRBV3-1/TRBV3-2; clone_size: .; j_call: TRBJ1-1; d_call: TRBD1; cdr3_aa: CASSRLYRGLNTEAFF; cdr3_nt: TGTGCCAGCAGCCGGCTTTACAGGGGTTTGAACACTGAAGCTTTCTTT
v_call: TRBV11-3; clone_size: .; j_call: TRBJ2-1; d_call: .; cdr3_aa: CASSLDQNGMGNEQFF; cdr3_nt: TGTGCCAGCAGCTTAGATCAAAACGGGATGGGCAATGAGCAGTTCTTC
v_call: TRBV5-8; clone_size: .; j_call: TRBJ1-5; d_call: .; cdr3_aa: CASSLREYSNQPQHF; cdr3_nt: TGTGCCAGCAGCTTGCGGGAATATAGCAATCAGCCCCAGCATTTT
v_call: TRBV10-3; clone_size: few; j_call: TRBJ2-7; d_call: TRBD1; cdr3_aa: CAISGGQGAEQYF; cdr3_nt: TGTGCCATCAGTGGGGGACAGGGGGCCGAGCAGTACTTC
v_call: TRBV2; clone_size: .; j_call: TRBJ2-5; d_call: TRBD2; cdr3_aa: CASSYTSAQETQYF; cdr3_nt: TGTGCCAGCAGTTATACTAGCGCCCAAGAGACCCAGTACTTC
v_call: TRBV18; clone_size: .; j_call: TRBJ2-1; d_call: .; cdr3_aa: CASSPNQDYNEQFF; cdr3_nt: TGTGCCAGCTCACCAAACCAGGACTACAATGAGCAGTTCTTC
v_call: TRBV5-5; clone_size: .; j_call: TRBJ2-1; d_call: TRBD1; cdr3_aa: CASSFGPGQGNEQFF; cdr3_nt: TGTGCCAGCAGCTTCGGACCGGGACAGGGTAATGAGCAGTTCTTC
v_call: TRBV28; clone_size: .; j_call: TRBJ1-5; d_call: TRBD1; cdr3_aa: CASSYRQGAAQPQHF; cdr3_nt: TGTGCCAGCAGTTACCGACAGGGGGCGGCTCAGCCCCAGCATTTT
v_call: TRBV28; clone_size: .; j_call: TRBJ2-7; d_call: .; cdr3_aa: CASTSSYEQYF; cdr3_nt: TGTGCCAGCACCAGTTCCTACGAGCAGTACTTC
v_call: TRBV15; clone_size: .; j_call: TRBJ2-1; d_call: .; cdr3_aa: CATSTQWGEIYNEQFF; cdr3_nt: TGTGCCACCAGCACCCAATGGGGGGAAATTTACAATGAGCAGTTCTTC
v_call: TRBV5-1; clone_size: .; j_call: TRBJ2-7; d_call: TRBD1; cdr3_aa: CASSSTGGAYEQYF; cdr3_nt: TGCGCCAGCAGCTCGACAGGGGGCGCCTACGAGCAGTACTTC
v_call: TRBV28; clone_size: .; j_call: TRBJ2-7; d_call: TRBD2; cdr3_aa: CASSPRLAGERGEQYF; cdr3_nt: TGTGCCAGCAGCCCTCGACTAGCGGGAGAAAGGGGCGAGCAGTACTTC
v_call: TRBV2; clone_size: .; j_call: TRBJ2-2; d_call: .; cdr3_aa: CASSAKPGQSGELFF; cdr3_nt: TGTGCCAGCAGTGCGAAACCAGGACAGTCCGGGGAGCTGTTTTTT
v_call: TRBV19; clone_size: .; j_call: TRBJ2-3; d_call: TRBD2; cdr3_aa: CANPTSCTDTQYF; cdr3_nt: TGTGCCAACCCGACTAGCTGCACAGATACGCAGTATTTT
v_call: TRBV28; clone_size: .; j_call: TRBJ1-6; d_call: .; cdr3_aa: CASSLSGNSYNSPLHF; cdr3_nt: TGTGCCAGCAGTTTATCCGGGAACTCCTATAATTCACCCCTCCACTTT
v_call: TRBV6-5; clone_size: .; j_call: TRBJ2-2; d_call: .; cdr3_aa: CASSIRGTNTGELFF; cdr3_nt: TGTGCCAGCAGCATACGGGGAACGAACACCGGGGAGCTGTTTTTT
v_call: TRBV6-4; clone_size: .; j_call: TRBJ2-7; d_call: .; cdr3_aa: CASSAPTVLEQYF; cdr3_nt: TGTGCCAGCAGCGCTCCTACAGTCTTAGAGCAGTACTTC
v_call: TRBV7-6; clone_size: .; j_call: TRBJ2-5; d_call: TRBD2; cdr3_aa: CASSPFERGGETQYF; cdr3_nt: TGTGCCAGCAGCCCGTTTGAGCGGGGGGGAGAGACCCAGTACTTC
v_call: TRBV19; clone_size: once; j_call: TRBJ2-7; d_call: TRBD1; cdr3_aa: CASSGTGQGREQYF; cdr3_nt: TGTGCCAGTAGCGGGACAGGGCAAGGGAGGGAGCAGTACTTC
v_call: TRBV7-6; clone_size: .; j_call: TRBJ1-3; d_call: TRBD1; cdr3_aa: CASSSSQGVSGNTIYF; cdr3_nt: TGTGCCAGCAGCTCCAGCCAGGGGGTCTCTGGAAACACCATATATTTT
v_call: TRBV19; clone_size: .; j_call: TRBJ2-3; d_call: TRBD2; cdr3_aa: CASSMGLAGTDTQYF; cdr3_nt: TGTGCCAGTAGTATGGGGCTAGCGGGCACAGATACGCAGTATTTT
v_call: TRBV7-3; clone_size: few; j_call: TRBJ2-7; d_call: TRBD1; cdr3_aa: CASSSQGALLTYEQYF; cdr3_nt: TGTGCCAGCAGCTCGCAGGGGGCTCTATTGACCTACGAGCAGTACTTC
v_call: TRBV6-5; clone_size: once; j_call: TRBJ2-7; d_call: .; cdr3_aa: CASSVTGDFLYEQYF; cdr3_nt: TGTGCCAGCAGCGTCACAGGGGACTTCCTGTACGAGCAGTACTTC